This TCR beta chain was recovered during a study of blood T cell repertoires in COVID-19. Study-level background: There were acute and convalescent COVID-19 samples, and they came from the United States, Italy and Spain. In each case, the material was cDNA or gDNA derived from T cells, B-cell-depleted T cells, or PBMCs.

The CDR3 extends over 15 amino acids. V was pared by 6 bases and J by 7 bases, with 12 bases of the junction left unmatched. CDR1 is MDHEN and CDR2 is SYDVKM in the germline V gene. In the authors' methods: From reference gene primer amplification, estimates of nucleated cell counts were derived. Sequenced by immunoSEQ multiplex PCR; TCRdb stores in-frame clones only, minus some. V, J and clone size are taken as reported in that table, and D and trimming were inferred from the DNA itself. Here the sample spans under 250,000 clones, about 83% being singletons. V gene TRBV28 combines with J gene TRBJ2-1, with 7 positions matching TRBD1. This sequence was found in a man aged 50 to 59 with acute or convalescent COVID-19. The sequencing input was peripheral blood. The CDR3: CASSTPGQLPNEQFF. CDR3 coding DNA: TGTGCCAGCAGCACGCCGGGACAGTTACCTAATGAGCAGTTCTTC.